These 22 T cell receptor beta chains came from one sample sequenced in a study of T cell repertoires in ileal Crohn's disease. Only in-frame clones appear in the TCRdb table, and some are missing; sequencing was by immunoSEQ multiplex PCR. Seen here are approximately 2,400 clones, roughly 85% observed once, and the top ten hold 9.5% to 12%. Time point in this sample: neoterminal ileum biopsy at postoperative endoscopy, about 6 months after surgery. The sequenced sample consisted of ileal tissue. The receptors come from an adult with Crohn's disease.

The chain recombines TRBV7-9 with TRBJ1-1; 7 bases are a match to TRBD1. Germline assignment: CDR1 SEHNR and CDR2 FQNEAQ (reference sequence). V lost 5 bases and J lost 4; bases outside the gene matches: 7. The CDR3 is 14 residues long. CDR3 coding DNA: TGTGCCAGCAGCCCACAGGGGCGCATCACTGAAGCTTTCTTT. Its protein product is CASSPQGRITEAFF.

This clone was detected a few times. The chain has TRBV4-1 and TRBJ1-2; the match to TRBD1 covers 7 bases. With 3 bases clipped from V and 3 bases from J, the junction kept 16 bases outside the gene matches. The CDR3 runs to 18 residues. Germline V gene data show CDR1 as MGHRA and CDR2 as YSYEKL. The CDR3, as DNA: TGCGCCAGCAGCCAGCACCGGGACAGTCCTAATGCGGACTATGGCTACACCTTC. This sequence encodes CASSQHRDSPNADYGYTF.

The rearrangement joins TRBV6-6 to TRBJ1-1; D not resolved. The V gene's germline CDR1 is MNHNY and CDR2 SVGAGI (reference sequence). The CDR3 is 12 residues long. Trimming took off 8 bases at V and 0 bases at J, with 7 bases between the two ends. The CDR3 protein is CASRTLNTEAFF. The CDR3 nucleotides read TGTGCCAGCCGAACATTGAACACTGAAGCTTTCTTT.

The CDR3 DNA sequence: TGTGCCAGCAGCTCCCGGACAGGGGAAGGCAATGAGCAGTTCTTC. As protein: CASSSRTGEGNEQFF. The V call is TRBV7-8, the J call TRBJ2-1; 9 bases match TRBD1. The CDR3 runs to 15 residues. V shed 4 bases, J shed 6 bases, and the junction held 7 bases outside the gene matches. Germline CDR1 reads SGHVS; CDR2 reads FQNEAQ.

This clone was seen a handful of times. The rearrangement links TRBV7-8 to TRBJ2-2, with D possibly TRBD2 on 5 matching bases. The length of the CDR3 is 14 residues. V was shortened by 1 base and J by 4 bases, with 7 bases between the two germline ends. Germline CDR1 SGHVS, CDR2 FQNEAQ. The CDR3 coding sequence is TGTGCCAGCAGCTTAGGGGAGCCCACCGGGGAGCTGTTTTTT. It codes for CASSLGEPTGELFF. The variable domain in full, with the rest retrieved from reference TRBV7-8 and TRBJ2-2, is GAGVSQSPRYKVAKRGQDVALRCDPISGHVSLFWYQQALGQGPEFLTYFQNEAQLDKSGLPSDRFFAERPEGSVSTLKIQRTQQEDSAVYLCASSLGEPTGELFFGEGSRLTVL.

The V gene is TRBV28, the J gene TRBJ1-4; D is undetermined. Trimming left V 1 base short and J 6 bases short, with 18 bases between. Germline lookup yields CDR1 MDHEN and CDR2 SYDVKM. This CDR3 comprises 17 residues. In nucleotides, the CDR3 is TGTGCCAGCAGTTTATCCCGGACCGGAGCCGGTGATGAAAAACTGTTTTTT. Translating gives CASSLSRTGAGDEKLFF.

The rearrangement joins TRBV6-1 to TRBJ2-7; 7 bases line up with TRBD1. The CDR3 is 15 amino acids. Trimming removed 4 bases from V and 2 bases from J; junction bases left unmatched: 8. Germline assignment: CDR1 MNHNS and CDR2 SASEGT. CDR3 DNA: TGTGCCAGCAGTGCCAGTGCGACAGGGACCTACGAGCAGTACTTC. Its protein product is CASSASATGTYEQYF.

The chain is built from TRBV27 and TRBJ2-1; 7 bases agree with TRBD1. The J segment lost 8 bases and the V segment lost 5 bases, leaving 9 bases of the junction unmatched. The CDR3 has 14 residues. Germline CDR1 and CDR2: MNHEY and SMNVEV (reference sequence). CDR3 residues: CASSPRQGGDEQFF. The CDR3 region has the DNA TGTGCCAGCAGTCCAAGACAGGGCGGCGATGAGCAGTTCTTC.

The chain carries TRBV11-2 and TRBJ1-2; D is unresolved. Germline CDR1 SGHAT, CDR2 FQNNGV. The CDR3 contains 14 residues. V was shortened by 1 base and J by 8 bases, with 14 bases between the two germline ends. The CDR3 is CASSLAQGREGYTF. The CDR3 nucleotides read TGTGCCAGCAGCTTAGCCCAAGGGAGGGAGGGCTACACCTTC.

The J gene is TRBJ2-5, the V gene TRBV6-5; possibly TRBD1 for D (6 bases). The CDR3 has 15 residues. CDR1 is MNHEY, CDR2 SVGAGI, per germline. Between the trimmed V and J ends, which lost 6 bases and 4 bases, there was a span of 18 bases. The CDR3 DNA sequence: TGTGCCAGCAGCATAAGATACAGGGATGGAGAGACCCAGTACTTC. Translating gives CASSIRYRDGETQYF.

This sequence joins TRBV28 and TRBJ2-3, with TRBD1 identical over 8 bases. The CDR3 is 15 residues long. Germline V gene lookup returns CDR1 MDHEN and CDR2 SYDVKM. The junction had 10 bases not matched to a gene; V was cut back by 6 bases and J by 5 bases. The CDR3 nucleotides are TGTGCCAGCAGGACGATCGGGACAGGTGAAGATACGCAGTATTTT. Its translation is CASRTIGTGEDTQYF.

The rearrangement uses TRBV7-2 and TRBJ1-5; D perhaps matches TRBD1 (6 bases). The germline V gene has CDR1 SGHTA and CDR2 FQGNSA. This CDR3 has 13 amino acids. The V end lost 8 bases, the J end lost 4 bases, and 12 bases lay between the germline ends. The CDR3 coding sequence is TGTGCCAGCGGCACCAGGGGAAATCAGCCCCAGCATTTT. Its translation: CASGTRGNQPQHF.

The chain uses TRBV29-1 and TRBJ2-1; no clear D. Germline loops: CDR1 SQVTM, CDR2 ANQGSEA. V shed 5 bases and J shed 2 bases, with 10 bases lying between them. CDR3 length: 13 amino acids. The CDR3 DNA is TGCAGCGTTCGAGAAGGGCCCTACAATGAGCAGTTCTTC. It translates to CSVREGPYNEQFF.

This rearrangement joins TRBV18 to TRBJ2-2; 9 nucleotides line up with TRBD1. The CDR3 has 16 residues. Germline CDR1 is KGHSH and CDR2 is LQKENI. Losses at the gene ends were 1 base for V and 1 base for J; bases not matched to a gene: 1. The CDR3 DNA is TGTGCCAGCTCACCACAGGGACAGGGGAACACCGGGGAGCTGTTTTTT. Encoded protein: CASSPQGQGNTGELFF.

The chain is built from TRBV11-2 and TRBJ2-3; 7 positions agree with TRBD2. The CDR3 is made up of 18 amino acids. In germline, CDR1 is SGHAT, CDR2 FQNNGV. Unmatched junction bases numbered 14, after V lost 1 base and J lost 4 bases. The CDR3 bases are TGTGCCAGCAGCTTAGGGCTTTCGCTGCGACTAGCCGCAGATACGCAGTATTTT. Protein sequence: CASSLGLSLRLAADTQYF.

The chain joins TRBV4-2 to TRBJ1-5; no clear D. Between the trimmed V and J ends, which lost 2 bases and 5 bases, there was a span of 10 bases. CDR3 length: 14 residues. Germline CDR1 and CDR2: LGHNA and YNFKEQ. The chain's CDR3 is CASSQRGGDQPQHF. CDR3 DNA: TGTGCCAGCAGCCAACGGGGAGGTGATCAGCCCCAGCATTTT.

The rearrangement joins TRBV5-8 to TRBJ1-5; unclear D gene. The CDR3 runs 15 residues. In germline, CDR1 is SGHTS, CDR2 YDEGEE. Trimming removed 2 bases from V and 1 base from J, with 10 bases in between. CDR3 in DNA: TGTGCCAGCAGCTTTCATGACGGGAGCAATCAGCCCCAGCATTTT. It codes for CASSFHDGSNQPQHF.

CDR3 amino acids: CASSLISGSNEQFF. As DNA, the CDR3 is TGTGCCAGCAGCTTAATAAGCGGGAGCAATGAGCAGTTCTTC. This rearrangement joins TRBV7-9 to TRBJ2-1, with TRBD2 matching 8 bases. V dropped 2 bases and J dropped 6; count of bases not matched to a gene: 3. There are 14 residues in the CDR3. Germline CDR1 reads SEHNR; CDR2 reads FQNEAQ (reference sequence).

The chain recombines TRBV5-1 with TRBJ2-5; 8 nucleotides agree with TRBD1. The germline gives CDR1 SGHRS, CDR2 YFSETQ. V was pared by 1 base and J by 2 bases, with 4 bases of the junction left unmatched. The CDR3 loop spans 15 amino acids. This CDR3 is CASSLMGQAQETQYF. In nucleotides, the CDR3 is TGCGCCAGCAGCTTGATGGGACAGGCACAAGAGACCCAGTACTTC.

Turning to this clone: At the DNA level, this CDR3 is encoded by other sequences in the same sample as well. This rearrangement joins TRBV5-1 to TRBJ1-2; 8 bases line up with TRBD1. Unmatched junction bases numbered 1, after V lost 0 bases and J lost 3 bases. Germline lookup yields CDR1 SGHRS and CDR2 YFSETQ. The length of the CDR3 is 14 residues. The CDR3, as DNA: TGCGCCAGCAGCTTGGGGACAGGGTACTATGGCTACACCTTC. It yields the protein CASSLGTGYYGYTF.

The rearrangement uses TRBV9 and TRBJ2-1, with 7 bases identical to TRBD1. J gave up 10 bases and V 4 bases, and 14 bases lay outside the gene matches. Germline V gene data show CDR1 as SGDLS and CDR2 as YYNGEE. The CDR3 extends over 15 amino acids. The CDR3 here is CASSPQGTAPVEQFF. CDR3 DNA sequence: TGTGCCAGCAGCCCCCAAGGGACAGCCCCCGTGGAGCAGTTCTTC.

On this clone itself: The junction departs from germline at one end; a sequencing error may be responsible. The CDR3 is CASTRRGVGEIQYF. The CDR3 region has the DNA TGTGCCAGCACGCGGCGGGGGGTAGGGGAGATCCAGTACTTC. This sequence joins TRBV6-5 and TRBJ2-5; 8 bases agree with TRBD2. Germline CDR1 MNHEY, CDR2 SVGAGI. This CDR3 has 14 residues.